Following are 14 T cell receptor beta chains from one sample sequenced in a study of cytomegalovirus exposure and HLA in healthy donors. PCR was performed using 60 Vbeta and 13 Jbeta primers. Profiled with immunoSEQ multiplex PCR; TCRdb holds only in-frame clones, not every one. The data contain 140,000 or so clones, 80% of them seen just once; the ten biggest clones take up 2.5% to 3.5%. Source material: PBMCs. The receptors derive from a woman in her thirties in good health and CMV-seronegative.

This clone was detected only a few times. The CDR3 protein is CASSLDPGTGYSNQPQHF. CDR3 DNA sequence: TGTGCCAGCTCCCTCGATCCTGGGACAGGGTATAGCAATCAGCCCCAGCATTTT. V and J are TRBV18 and TRBJ1-5; the match to TRBD1 covers 9 bases. This CDR3 has 18 amino acids. CDR1 and CDR2 from the germline V gene are KGHSH and LQKENI. V was pared by 6 bases and J by 0 bases, with 12 bases of the junction left unmatched.

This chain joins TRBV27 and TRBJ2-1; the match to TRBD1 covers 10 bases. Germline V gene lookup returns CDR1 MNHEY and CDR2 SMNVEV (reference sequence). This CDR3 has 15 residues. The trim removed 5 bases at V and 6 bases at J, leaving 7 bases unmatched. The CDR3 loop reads CASSQDRGRGNEQFF. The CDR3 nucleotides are TGTGCCAGCAGTCAGGACAGGGGGAGAGGCAATGAGCAGTTCTTC.

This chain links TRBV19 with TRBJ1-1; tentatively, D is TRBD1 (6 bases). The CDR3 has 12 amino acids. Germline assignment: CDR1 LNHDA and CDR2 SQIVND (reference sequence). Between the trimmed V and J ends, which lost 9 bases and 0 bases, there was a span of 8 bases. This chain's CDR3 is CASNRVNTEAFF. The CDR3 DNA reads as TGTGCCAGCAACAGGGTGAACACTGAAGCTTTCTTT.

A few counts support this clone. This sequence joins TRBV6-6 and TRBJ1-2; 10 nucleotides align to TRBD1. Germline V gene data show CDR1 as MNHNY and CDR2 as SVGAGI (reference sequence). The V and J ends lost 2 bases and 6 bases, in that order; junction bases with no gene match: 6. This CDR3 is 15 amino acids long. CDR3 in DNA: TGTGCCAGCAGTTACGGGGACAGGGGATTCCATGGCTACACCTTC. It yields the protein CASSYGDRGFHGYTF.

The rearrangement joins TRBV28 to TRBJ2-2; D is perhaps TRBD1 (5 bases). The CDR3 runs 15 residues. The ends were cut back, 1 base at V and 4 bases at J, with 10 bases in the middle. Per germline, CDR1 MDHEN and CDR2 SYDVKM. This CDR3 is CASSLLGRATGELFF. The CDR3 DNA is TGTGCCAGCAGTTTATTAGGCAGGGCCACCGGGGAGCTGTTTTTT.

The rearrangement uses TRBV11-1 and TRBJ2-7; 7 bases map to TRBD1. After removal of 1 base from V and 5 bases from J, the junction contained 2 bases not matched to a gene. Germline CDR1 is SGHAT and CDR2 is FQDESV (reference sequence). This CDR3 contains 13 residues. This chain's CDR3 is CASSLETGNEQYF. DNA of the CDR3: TGTGCCAGCAGCTTAGAGACAGGGAACGAGCAGTACTTC.

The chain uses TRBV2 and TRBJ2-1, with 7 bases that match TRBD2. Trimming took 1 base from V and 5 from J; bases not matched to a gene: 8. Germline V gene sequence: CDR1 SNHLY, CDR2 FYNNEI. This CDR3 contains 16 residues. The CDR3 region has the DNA TGTGCCAGCAGTGAAGGGGCGACTAGCACAGACAATGAGCAGTTCTTC. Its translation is CASSEGATSTDNEQFF.

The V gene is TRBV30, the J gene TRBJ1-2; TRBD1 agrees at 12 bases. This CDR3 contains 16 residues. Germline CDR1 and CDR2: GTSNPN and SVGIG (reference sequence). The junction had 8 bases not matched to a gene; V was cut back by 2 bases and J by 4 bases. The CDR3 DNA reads TGTGCCTGGAGTCGTAGGGACAGGGGGCTGAGCTATGGCTACACCTTC. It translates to CAWSRRDRGLSYGYTF.

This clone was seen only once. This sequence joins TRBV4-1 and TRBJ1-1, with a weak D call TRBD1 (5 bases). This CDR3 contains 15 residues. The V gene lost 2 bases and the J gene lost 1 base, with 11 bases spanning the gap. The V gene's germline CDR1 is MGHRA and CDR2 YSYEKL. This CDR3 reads CASSQPTQGNTEAFF. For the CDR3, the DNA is TGCGCCAGCAGCCAACCTACTCAGGGGAACACTGAAGCTTTCTTT.

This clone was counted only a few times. The CDR3 nucleotides read TGTGCCAGCAGAGAGACAGCTGACTATGGCTACACCTTC. This encodes CASRETADYGYTF. This chain links TRBV2 with TRBJ1-2; TRBD1 is a possible D gene (5 bases). V was shortened by 6 bases and J by 3 bases, with 11 bases between the two germline ends. The CDR3 is 13 amino acids. Germline assignment: CDR1 SNHLY and CDR2 FYNNEI.

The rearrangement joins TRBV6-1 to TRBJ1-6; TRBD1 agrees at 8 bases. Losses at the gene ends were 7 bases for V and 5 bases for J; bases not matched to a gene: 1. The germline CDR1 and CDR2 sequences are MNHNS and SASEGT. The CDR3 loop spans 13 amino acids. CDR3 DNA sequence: TGTGCCAGCACAGGGGGCGATAATTCACCCCTCCACTTT. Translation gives CASTGGDNSPLHF.

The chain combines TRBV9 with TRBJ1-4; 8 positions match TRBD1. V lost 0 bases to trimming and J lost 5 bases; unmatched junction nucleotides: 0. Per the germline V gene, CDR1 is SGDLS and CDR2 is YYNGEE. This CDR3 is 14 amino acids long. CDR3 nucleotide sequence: TGTGCCAGCAGCGTAGGACAGGGGAATGAAAAACTGTTTTTT. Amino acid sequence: CASSVGQGNEKLFF.

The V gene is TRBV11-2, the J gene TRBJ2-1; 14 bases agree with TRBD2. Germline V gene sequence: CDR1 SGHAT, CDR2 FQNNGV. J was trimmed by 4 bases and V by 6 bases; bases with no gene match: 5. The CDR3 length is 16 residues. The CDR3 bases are TGTGCCAGCAGTCGGGGACTAGCGGGAGAGTACAATGAGCAGTTCTTC. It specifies CASSRGLAGEYNEQFF.

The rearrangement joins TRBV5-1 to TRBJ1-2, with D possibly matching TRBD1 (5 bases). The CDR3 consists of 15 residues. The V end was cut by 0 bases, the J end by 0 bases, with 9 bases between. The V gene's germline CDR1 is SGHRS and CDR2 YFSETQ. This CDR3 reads CASSLGGPANYGYTF. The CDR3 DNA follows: TGCGCCAGCAGCTTGGGGGGCCCCGCTAACTATGGCTACACCTTC.